This is a list of T cell receptor beta chains from one sample in a study of cytomegalovirus exposure and HLA in healthy donors. Repertoires were generated with immunoSEQ multiplex PCR, while TCRdb's copy carries only in-frame clones and drops some. Of 120,000 to 150,000 clones listed, just under 75% are singletons. The sequenced material came from PBMCs. These receptors were obtained from a young woman in good health and CMV-seronegative. The CDR3 runs from the conserved cysteine through the conserved F or W. The order of the fields is clone size, J gene, D gene, V gene, CDR3 protein, CDR3 DNA. A D gene is named only where the DNA matches it firmly. The size of a clone is reported for some rows only, either as once, few or many, or as a class for expanded clones.

size: few
J: TRBJ2-1
D: TRBD2
V: TRBV4-3
CDR3: CASSLTKRTGLVNYNEQFF
DNA: TGCGCCAGCAGCTTGACAAAAAGGACGGGACTAGTGAACTACAATGAGCAGTTCTTC

size: .
J: TRBJ2-1
D: TRBD2
V: TRBV9
CDR3: CASSVDSRENSYNEQFF
DNA: TGTGCCAGCAGCGTAGATTCGCGGGAGAACTCCTACAATGAACAGTTCTTC

size: .
J: TRBJ1-5
D: .
V: TRBV19
CDR3: CASTQGLWQGNVPQHF
DNA: TGTGCCAGTACTCAGGGGCTTTGGCAGGGTAATGTGCCCCAGCATTTT

size: .
J: TRBJ2-6
D: .
V: TRBV14
CDR3: CASSRSGAAGANVLTF
DNA: TGTGCCAGCAGCCGGTCAGGGGCTGCCGGGGCCAACGTCCTGACTTTC

size: .
J: TRBJ2-5
D: TRBD2
V: TRBV27
CDR3: CASSSLSTSGGPETQYF
DNA: TGTGCCAGCAGTTCCCTCTCTACTAGCGGGGGGCCCGAGACCCAGTACTTC

size: .
J: TRBJ1-1
D: .
V: TRBV5-4
CDR3: CASSRFGAGEGEAFF
DNA: TGTGCCAGCAGCCGGTTCGGGGCAGGGGAAGGTGAAGCTTTCTTT

size: .
J: TRBJ2-3
D: .
V: TRBV7-9
CDR3: CASSLETDTQYF
DNA: TGTGCCAGCAGCTTGGAGACAGATACGCAGTATTTT

size: .
J: TRBJ2-5
D: .
V: TRBV7-2
CDR3: CASSFGGGLETQYF
DNA: TGTGCCAGCAGCTTCGGAGGGGGCCTAGAGACCCAGTACTTC

size: .
J: TRBJ2-7
D: .
V: TRBV28
CDR3: CATVPGASYEQYF
DNA: TGTGCCACCGTCCCAGGGGCTTCCTACGAGCAGTACTTC

size: few
J: TRBJ2-7
D: .
V: TRBV2
CDR3: CASSLGVLSYEQYF
DNA: TGTGCCAGCAGTCTCGGGGTTCTCTCCTACGAGCAGTACTTC

size: .
J: TRBJ1-3
D: .
V: TRBV4-3
CDR3: CASSHGGERGNTIYF
DNA: TGCGCCAGCAGCCACGGGGGGGAAAGGGGAAACACCATATATTTT

size: .
J: TRBJ1-1
D: .
V: TRBV2
CDR3: CASRPYGTEAFF
DNA: TGTGCCAGCAGGCCCTACGGCACTGAAGCTTTCTTT

size: few
J: TRBJ2-1
D: TRBD1
V: TRBV15
CDR3: CATSRDLGTGNEQFF
DNA: TGTGCCACCAGCAGAGATTTGGGGACAGGGAATGAGCAGTTCTTC

size: .
J: TRBJ1-2
D: .
V: TRBV6-6
CDR3: CASEVRARPGNAGYTF
DNA: TGTGCCAGCGAAGTTAGAGCTAGACCGGGTAACGCTGGCTACACCTTC

size: .
J: TRBJ2-1
D: TRBD1
V: TRBV5-1
CDR3: CASSKGQDNEQFF
DNA: TGCGCCAGCAGCAAGGGACAGGACAATGAGCAGTTCTTC

size: .
J: TRBJ2-3
D: .
V: TRBV11-3
CDR3: CASSKQSTDTQYF
DNA: TGTGCCAGCAGCAAACAAAGCACAGATACGCAGTATTTT

size: .
J: TRBJ1-6
D: TRBD1
V: TRBV11-3
CDR3: CASSLDQDRANSYNSPLHF
DNA: TGTGCCAGCAGCTTAGATCAGGACAGGGCTAACTCCTATAATTCACCCCTCCACTTT

size: .
J: TRBJ2-2
D: TRBD1
V: TRBV10-3
CDR3: CAISGTGNTGELFF
DNA: TGTGCCATCAGTGGGACAGGGAACACCGGGGAGCTGTTTTTT

size: .
J: TRBJ2-2
D: TRBD1
V: TRBV5-1
CDR3: CASSLTGGAIGELFF
DNA: TGCGCCAGCAGCTTGACAGGGGGCGCGATCGGGGAGCTGTTTTTT

size: .
J: TRBJ1-4
D: .
V: TRBV18
CDR3: CASSHNGGNEKLFF
DNA: TGTGCCAGCTCACACAACGGAGGTAATGAAAAACTGTTTTTT

size: .
J: TRBJ1-1
D: .
V: TRBV2
CDR3: CASSGQKNTEAFF
DNA: TGTGCCAGCAGCGGACAGAAGAACACTGAAGCTTTCTTT

size: .
J: TRBJ1-2
D: .
V: TRBV13
CDR3: CASSYSRRTPRHGYTF
DNA: TGTGCCAGCAGCTACAGCAGGAGGACCCCAAGGCATGGCTACACCTTC

size: .
J: TRBJ1-2
D: .
V: TRBV13
CDR3: CASSLGRLGYGYTF
DNA: TGTGCCAGCAGCTTAGGCCGACTGGGCTATGGCTACACCTTC

size: .
J: TRBJ2-2
D: TRBD2
V: TRBV7-7
CDR3: CASSPASGNTGELFF
DNA: TGTGCCAGCAGCCCCGCTAGCGGGAACACCGGGGAGCTGTTTTTT

size: .
J: TRBJ2-3
D: TRBD2
V: TRBV29-1
CDR3: CSTISGGRSTDTQYF
DNA: TGCAGCACGATTAGCGGGGGCCGTAGCACAGATACGCAGTATTTT

size: .
J: TRBJ1-2
D: .
V: TRBV6-5
CDR3: CASSYSSRNYGYTF
DNA: TGTGCCAGCAGTTACTCCTCTCGGAACTATGGCTACACCTTC

size: .
J: TRBJ2-1
D: .
V: TRBV4-3
CDR3: CASSQETGGSYNEQFF
DNA: TGCGCCAGCAGCCAAGAAACCGGGGGCTCCTACAATGAGCAGTTCTTC

size: once
J: TRBJ1-2
D: .
V: TRBV7-9
CDR3: CASSWREDYGYTF
DNA: TGTGCCAGCAGCTGGAGAGAGGACTATGGCTACACCTTC

size: .
J: TRBJ2-7
D: .
V: TRBV28
CDR3: CASSFRGEQYF
DNA: TGTGCCAGCAGTTTCCGGGGCGAGCAGTACTTC

size: few
J: TRBJ1-3
D: TRBD1
V: TRBV6-6
CDR3: CASRPTGETGNTIYF
DNA: TGTGCCAGCAGGCCGACAGGGGAGACTGGAAACACCATATATTTT

size: .
J: TRBJ1-2
D: .
V: TRBV4-1
CDR3: CASSQGPLANYGYTF
DNA: TGCGCCAGCAGCCAAGGGCCGTTGGCTAACTATGGCTACACCTTC

size: .
J: TRBJ1-5
D: TRBD1
V: TRBV5-5
CDR3: CASSPGTAHSNQPQHF
DNA: TGTGCCAGCAGCCCCGGGACAGCCCATAGCAATCAGCCCCAGCATTTT

size: .
J: TRBJ1-4
D: .
V: TRBV4-1
CDR3: CASSQDPKAREKLFF
DNA: TGCGCCAGCAGCCAAGACCCCAAAGCCCGAGAAAAACTGTTTTTT

size: .
J: TRBJ2-2
D: TRBD1
V: TRBV7-9
CDR3: CASSLTGTVPAGELFF
DNA: TGTGCCAGCAGCCTTACCGGGACAGTCCCTGCCGGGGAGCTGTTTTTT

size: once
J: TRBJ2-1
D: TRBD2
V: TRBV4-2
CDR3: CASSQESGGRGEQFF
DNA: TGTGCCAGCAGCCAAGAGTCGGGGGGTAGGGGTGAGCAGTTCTTC

size: .
J: TRBJ2-1
D: .
V: TRBV15
CDR3: CATSRLNEQFF
DNA: TGTGCCACCAGCCGACTGAATGAGCAGTTCTTC

size: once
J: TRBJ2-1
D: .
V: TRBV2
CDR3: CASTRQGRINEQFF
DNA: TGTGCCAGCACGAGGCAGGGGCGTATAAATGAGCAGTTCTTC

size: .
J: TRBJ1-1
D: TRBD1
V: TRBV9
CDR3: CASSVTGTGFEAFF
DNA: TGTGCCAGCAGCGTTACCGGGACAGGGTTTGAAGCTTTCTTT

size: .
J: TRBJ1-3
D: .
V: TRBV5-1
CDR3: CASSLEGDNSGNTIYF
DNA: TGCGCCAGCAGCTTGGAGGGGGACAACTCTGGAAACACCATATATTTT

size: .
J: TRBJ1-6
D: TRBD1
V: TRBV4-3
CDR3: CASSQEAGTGESPLHF
DNA: TGCGCCAGCAGCCAAGAGGCCGGGACAGGCGAATCACCCCTCCACTTT

size: .
J: TRBJ1-1
D: .
V: TRBV7-9
CDR3: CASSFGQRNTEAFF
DNA: TGTGCCAGCAGCTTTGGGCAGAGGAACACTGAAGCTTTCTTT

size: .
J: TRBJ1-2
D: TRBD1
V: TRBV19
CDR3: CASSIDHVGQGNGYTF
DNA: TGTGCCAGTAGTATAGATCACGTGGGACAGGGGAATGGCTACACCTTC

size: .
J: TRBJ1-4
D: .
V: TRBV4-1
CDR3: CASSHGQKNEKLFF
DNA: TGCGCCAGCAGCCATGGACAGAAGAATGAAAAACTGTTTTTT

size: .
J: TRBJ1-2
D: .
V: TRBV6-1
CDR3: CASQGYYGYTF
DNA: TGTGCCAGCCAGGGGTACTATGGCTACACCTTC

size: .
J: TRBJ1-3
D: .
V: TRBV6-5
CDR3: CASSRTGGNTIYF
DNA: TGTGCCAGCAGCCGGACGGGGGGAAACACCATATATTTT

size: few
J: TRBJ2-5
D: TRBD2
V: TRBV27
CDR3: CASSETSGFTRETQYF
DNA: TGTGCCAGCAGTGAGACTAGCGGGTTCACGAGAGAGACCCAGTACTTC